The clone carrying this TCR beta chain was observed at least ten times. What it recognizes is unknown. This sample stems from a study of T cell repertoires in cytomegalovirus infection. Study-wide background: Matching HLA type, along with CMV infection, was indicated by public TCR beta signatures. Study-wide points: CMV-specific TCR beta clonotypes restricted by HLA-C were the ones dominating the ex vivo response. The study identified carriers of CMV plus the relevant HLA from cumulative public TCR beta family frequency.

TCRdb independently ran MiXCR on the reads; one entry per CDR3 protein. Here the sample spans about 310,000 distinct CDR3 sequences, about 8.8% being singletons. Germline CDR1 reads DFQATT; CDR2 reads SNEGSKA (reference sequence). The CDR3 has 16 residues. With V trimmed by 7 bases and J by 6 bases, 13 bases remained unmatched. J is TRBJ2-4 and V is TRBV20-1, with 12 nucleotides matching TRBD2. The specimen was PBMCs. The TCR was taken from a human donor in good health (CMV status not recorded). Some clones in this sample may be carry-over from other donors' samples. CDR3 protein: CSGSGLAGPRGNIQYF. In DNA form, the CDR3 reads TGCAGTGGCAGCGGACTAGCGGGGCCGCGGGGAAACATTCAGTACTTC.